Here is one TCR beta chain with its context. As yet, its antigen is unknown. The data are from a study of T cell responses to AZD1222 COVID-19 vaccine. The repertoire was sequenced with immunoSEQ multiplex PCR; TCRdb's copy has only in-frame clones and lacks some. The sample consists of around 130,000 clones, around 90% of them appearing once. Regarding the study as a whole: Repertoires were sampled only after the peak T cell response.

This TCR was recovered from an adult who received the AZD1222 COVID-19 vaccine. The sequences come from peripheral blood, collected 28 days after the second AZD1222 dose.

CDR3 in DNA: TGTGCCAGCTCACCACTTTCGGTCAGGGATGGCAATCAGCCCCAGCATTTT. As protein: CASSPLSVRDGNQPQHF. The chain is built from TRBV18 and TRBJ1-5, with D maybe TRBD1 (5 bases). CDR3 length equals 17 residues. Germline-derived CDR1 and CDR2 are KGHSH and LQKENI. V lost 1 base and J 2 bases, leaving 15 bases between the germline ends.